Presented here are 28 T cell receptor beta chains from one specimen sequenced in a study of CD8+ T cells in alopecia areata. Specified treatment: oral pan-JAK inhibitor, 5-10 mg twice daily. Following extraction, RNA underwent reverse transcription to cDNA, which served as the sequencing template. Sequencing used immunoSEQ multiplex PCR; TCRdb keeps in-frame clones, though not all of them. This table has 130,000 to 150,000 clones, approximately 80% appearing once. This sample comprised CD8+ T cells sorted from blood, obtained at week 4, from a patient treated with tofacitinib. The receptors originated from a human donor with alopecia areata.

The chain uses TRBV7-2 and TRBJ2-5; TRBD1 matches at 9 bases. Germline CDR1 and CDR2: SGHTA and FQGNSA. This CDR3 is built from 14 residues. J lost 6 bases, V lost 3 bases, and 5 bases had no gene match. The CDR3 sequence: CASSLDRGGKTQYF. The DNA of the CDR3 is TGTGCCAGCAGCTTGGACAGGGGTGGTAAGACCCAGTACTTC.

This clone was seen a few times. The V gene is TRBV5-4, the J gene TRBJ2-1; 7 bases match TRBD1. With V trimmed by 4 bases and J by 6 bases, 4 bases remained unmatched. CDR1 is SGHNT and CDR2 is YYREEE in the germline V gene (reference sequence). The CDR3 spans 13 residues. The CDR3 DNA follows: TGTGCCAGCAGCACGAGACAGGGCAATGAGCAGTTCTTC. It is translated as CASSTRQGNEQFF.

This clone was seen once. This rearrangement joins TRBV7-9 to TRBJ2-5, with a weak D call TRBD1 (7 bases). The germline CDR1 and CDR2 sequences are SEHNR and FQNEAQ (reference sequence). This CDR3 region has 15 residues. The ends were cut back, 7 bases at V and 4 bases at J, with 19 bases in the middle. In DNA form, the CDR3 reads TGTGCCAGCAAACCAAACAGGGGAGGTGGAGAGACCCAGTACTTC. Protein product: CASKPNRGGGETQYF.

The chain carries TRBV7-2 and TRBJ2-3, with 11 bases identical to TRBD2. With V trimmed by 1 base and J by 2 bases, 2 bases remained unmatched. CDR1 and CDR2 (germline): SGHTA, FQGNSA. There are 16 residues in the CDR3. The CDR3 sequence is CASSLGLAGPTDTQYF. Here the CDR3 DNA reads TGTGCCAGCAGCTTAGGACTAGCGGGGCCCACAGATACGCAGTATTTT.

This chain links TRBV29-1 with TRBJ2-5, with a weak D call TRBD1 (5 bases). V dropped 6 bases and J dropped 5 bases, with 19 bases sitting between them. The CDR3 is 14 amino acids. Germline assignment: CDR1 SQVTM and CDR2 ANQGSEA. CDR3 sequence reads: CSVDGHNRVETQYF. The CDR3 DNA sequence: TGCAGCGTCGACGGACATAACCGGGTGGAGACCCAGTACTTC.

The V call is TRBV7-9, the J call TRBJ2-2; no clear D. Deletions cut 5 bases from V and 9 bases from J, with 16 bases between. In germline, CDR1 is SEHNR, CDR2 FQNEAQ (reference sequence). This CDR3 has 14 residues. The CDR3 is CASSPKARIWELFF. For the CDR3, the DNA is TGTGCCAGCAGCCCAAAGGCGCGGATTTGGGAGCTGTTTTTT.

V usage is TRBV6-5 and J usage is TRBJ1-2, with a possible D match to TRBD1 (6 bases). V shed 5 bases and J shed 13 bases, with 20 bases lying between them. This CDR3 has 13 amino acids. CDR1 and CDR2 from the germline V gene are MNHEY and SVGAGI. CDR3: CASSPSGLQGCTF. DNA of the CDR3: TGTGCCAGCAGTCCTTCGGGACTTCAGGGGTGCACCTTC.

This chain connects TRBV30 to TRBJ1-1; D is uncertain. The V end lost 4 bases, the J end lost 1 base, and 10 bases lay between the germline ends. This CDR3 region has 13 residues. Germline CDR1 is GTSNPN and CDR2 is SVGIG (reference sequence). CDR3 amino acids: CAWKIFGNTEAFF. In DNA form, the CDR3 reads TGTGCCTGGAAGATATTCGGGAACACTGAAGCTTTCTTT.

The chain has TRBV30 and TRBJ2-7; D may correspond to TRBD1 or TRBD2 (5 bases each). The CDR3 contains 14 residues. The germline V gene encodes CDR1 GTSNPN and CDR2 SVGIG (reference sequence). V was trimmed by 4 bases and J by 5 bases, leaving 18 bases between them. In DNA, the CDR3 is TGTGCCTGGAACCCGGGACCTTCCCCAAACGAGCAGTACTTC. It yields the protein CAWNPGPSPNEQYF.

The chain has TRBV30 and TRBJ2-1, with D unresolved. CDR3 size: 13 residues. The V and J ends lost 2 bases and 5 bases respectively, with 10 bases between them. From germline, CDR1 is GTSNPN and CDR2 SVGIG (reference sequence). This CDR3 is CAWSSHGDNEQFF. The CDR3, as DNA: TGTGCCTGGAGTAGTCACGGCGACAATGAGCAGTTCTTC.

This clone has just a few counts. This sequence joins TRBV5-1 and TRBJ2-7; possible D gene TRBD2, 8 bases. The CDR3 totals 16 residues. Germline V gives CDR1 SGHRS, CDR2 YFSETQ. V shed 4 bases and J shed 2 bases, with 19 bases lying between them. The CDR3 DNA reads TGCGCCAGCAGCGTCCGGGAGGGGACAGCTACCTACGAGCAGTACTTC. It translates to CASSVREGTATYEQYF.

The genes are TRBV4-1 and TRBJ2-2; D is unresolved. With 0 bases removed from V and 3 bases from J, the gap between germline ends came to 5 bases. The germline CDR1 and CDR2 sequences are MGHRA and YSYEKL. The CDR3 loop spans 14 amino acids. Here the CDR3 reads CASSQDEDTGELFF. CDR3 bases: TGCGCCAGCAGCCAAGATGAGGACACCGGGGAGCTGTTTTTT.

This clone has a single count. The genes are TRBV14 and TRBJ2-1; 7 bases are a match to TRBD2. The V gene's germline CDR1 is SGHDN and CDR2 FVKESK. The CDR3 covers 13 residues. V shed 4 bases and J 7 bases; nucleotides not matched to a gene: 4. The CDR3 region is CASSPSGANEQFF. CDR3 coding DNA: TGTGCCAGCAGCCCAAGCGGGGCGAATGAGCAGTTCTTC.

The genes are TRBV6-5 and TRBJ2-6; D is possibly TRBD2 (5 bases). This CDR3 is built from 13 residues. V shed 6 bases and J shed 6 bases, with 9 bases lying between them. Germline V gene lookup returns CDR1 MNHEY and CDR2 SVGAGI. The CDR3 DNA sequence: TGTGCCAGCAGCCTCGGGGAGGCCAACGTCCTGACTTTC. Translated: CASSLGEANVLTF.

The chain carries TRBV4-3 and TRBJ2-7; D not resolved. The CDR3 has 16 amino acids. CDR1 is LGHNA and CDR2 is YSLEER in the germline V gene. V lost 0 bases and J lost 3, with 15 bases in between. CDR3 sequence: CASSQEEGFGGYEQYF. CDR3 coding DNA: TGCGCCAGCAGCCAAGAGGAAGGGTTTGGTGGCTACGAGCAGTACTTC.

This chain joins TRBV4-2 and TRBJ2-2; weak D call: TRBD1 (5 bases). V was shortened by 0 bases and J by 5 bases, with 16 bases between the two germline ends. This CDR3 comprises 17 residues. Germline V CDR1 and CDR2: LGHNA, YNFKEQ. CDR3 bases: TGTGCCAGCAGCCAAGATAGGGGTTCGGCAGGGACCGGGGAGCTGTTTTTT. Its translation: CASSQDRGSAGTGELFF.

This clone was counted once. The chain is built from TRBV25-1 and TRBJ2-5; 9 bases fit TRBD1. Looked up from germline, CDR1 is MGHDK and CDR2 is SYGVNS. The CDR3 totals 16 residues. Losses at the gene ends were 0 bases for V and 5 bases for J; bases not matched to a gene: 7. CDR3: CASSEYWTGVFETQYF. The CDR3 nucleotides are TGTGCCAGCAGTGAATACTGGACAGGGGTTTTCGAGACCCAGTACTTC.

This clone is medium-sized (0.01 to 0.1%). The same CDR3 arises from other DNA sequences in this sample as well. The CDR3 protein is CASGLVPEPTNEKLFF. CDR3 nucleotides: TGTGCTAGTGGTTTGGTACCCGAACCAACTAATGAAAAACTGTTTTTT. The rearrangement links TRBV12-5 to TRBJ1-4; no firm D call. Per the germline V gene, CDR1 is LGHNT and CDR2 is FRNRAP. V was clipped by 0 bases and J by 0 bases, with 8 bases between them. The CDR3 loop spans 16 amino acids. Full variable domain (missing parts from reference TRBV12-5 and TRBJ1-4): DARVTQTPRHKVTEMGQEVTMRCQPILGHNTVFWYRQTMMQGLELLAYFRNRAPLDDSGMPKDRFSAEMPDATLATLKIQPSEPRDSAVYFCASGLVPEPTNEKLFFGSGTQLSVL.

Only one count was recorded for this clone. The chain links TRBV19 to TRBJ2-7, with 7 bases aligning to TRBD1. The CDR3 has 15 residues. The germline V gene has CDR1 LNHDA and CDR2 SQIVND (reference sequence). The V and J ends lost 6 bases and 3 bases, in that order; junction bases with no gene match: 11. CDR3 bases: TGTGCCAGTAGCCTGCGACAGGGTTCCTACTACGAGCAGTACTTC. Its translation: CASSLRQGSYYEQYF.

CDR3 region: CASSQDPGSGNTIYF. CDR3 nucleotides: TGCGCCAGCAGCCAAGATCCCGGGTCTGGAAACACCATATATTTT. The chain links TRBV4-1 to TRBJ1-3; D is undetermined. This CDR3 has 15 residues. The V end was cut by 0 bases, the J end by 1 base, with 7 bases between. Germline lookup yields CDR1 MGHRA and CDR2 YSYEKL.

The chain uses TRBV6-5 and TRBJ2-1; the match to TRBD1 covers 9 bases. CDR1 is MNHEY, CDR2 SVGAGI, per germline. This CDR3 is built from 14 residues. J lost 8 bases, V lost 6 bases, and 8 bases had no gene match. The CDR3 spells CASSLGTGSYEQFF. The CDR3 DNA sequence: TGTGCCAGCAGCCTCGGGACAGGGTCATATGAGCAGTTCTTC.

The V and J genes are TRBV4-1 and TRBJ2-7; D not certain. Per germline, CDR1 MGHRA and CDR2 YSYEKL. The CDR3 runs 16 residues. V was cut by 0 bases and J by 2 bases, with 14 bases left in between. The CDR3 DNA reads as TGCGCCAGCAGCCAAGAATTAGTCCCATTAGCCTACGAGCAGTACTTC. Translation: CASSQELVPLAYEQYF.

This chain joins TRBV7-9 and TRBJ2-1; tentative D call: TRBD2 (6 bases). Trimming removed 7 bases at V and 0 bases at J, with 13 bases between. The CDR3 loop spans 15 amino acids. The germline gives CDR1 SEHNR, CDR2 FQNEAQ (reference sequence). The CDR3 here is CASTHGTYSYNEQFF. The CDR3, as DNA: TGTGCCAGCACCCACGGGACTTACTCCTACAATGAGCAGTTCTTC.

V gene TRBV7-8 combines with J gene TRBJ2-5, with 16 bases identical to TRBD2. CDR1 is SGHVS, CDR2 FQNEAQ, per germline. Trimming at V came to 4 bases and at J to 5 bases, leaving 10 bases not matched to a gene. The CDR3 is 18 residues long. The CDR3 loop is CASSSPGLAGGRGETQYF. In DNA form, the CDR3 reads TGTGCCAGCAGCTCGCCGGGACTAGCGGGGGGGCGTGGGGAGACCCAGTACTTC.

This chain connects TRBV27 to TRBJ2-2, with 14 bases fitting TRBD2. The V and J ends lost 5 bases and 7 bases, in that order; junction bases with no gene match: 6. The CDR3 contains 16 residues. Germline CDR1 reads MNHEY; CDR2 reads SMNVEV (reference sequence). The CDR3 bases are TGTGCCAGCAGTACGACTAGCGGGGGGGCTGGCGGGGAGCTGTTTTTT. Protein sequence: CASSTTSGGAGGELFF.

V and J are TRBV29-1 and TRBJ2-5; 11 bases align to TRBD1. TRBJ2-7 explains the end of the DNA better; the J call may be wrong. CDR1 and CDR2 from the germline V gene are SQVTM and ANQGSEA. There are 14 residues in the CDR3. The chain's CDR3 is CSVRTGGDSYEQYF. The CDR3 nucleotides are TGCAGCGTTAGGACAGGGGGCGACTCCTACGAGCAGTACTTC.

The chain couples TRBV7-2 to TRBJ2-7; a possible D gene is TRBD1 (6 bases). The V and J ends lost 5 bases and 2 bases respectively, with 13 bases between them. This CDR3 has 14 amino acids. Germline values: CDR1 SGHTA, CDR2 FQGNSA. This CDR3 is CASSRRDTTYEQYF. The CDR3 DNA reads as TGTGCCAGCAGCCGACGGGACACCACCTACGAGCAGTACTTC.

This clone was found a few times. J is TRBJ1-6 and V is TRBV25-1, with D possibly TRBD1 on 6 matching bases. The V end was cut by 3 bases, the J end by 5 bases, with 20 bases between. Germline CDR1 MGHDK, CDR2 SYGVNS. CDR3 length: 18 residues. The CDR3 spells CASSDSLVGGLNNSPLHF. In DNA form, the CDR3 reads TGTGCCAGCAGTGATTCTCTTGTAGGGGGGCTCAATAATTCACCCCTCCACTTT.